The present TCR beta chain was sequenced within a study of blood T cell repertoires in COVID-19. In germline, CDR1 is MDHEN, CDR2 SYDVKM. The length of the CDR3 is 13 residues. Trimming pared 3 bases from V and 2 bases from J, leaving 8 bases between. Sequencing used immunoSEQ multiplex PCR; TCRdb keeps in-frame clones, though not all of them. In the table there are 200,000 to 250,000 clones, over 80% of which are singletons. Sequencing was done on a sample of PBMCs or T cells enriched from blood (not recorded which). The V and J genes are TRBV28 and TRBJ2-7; D might be TRBD1 (5 bases). This sequence originates from a man aged 18 to 29 with acute COVID-19. For the CDR3, the DNA is TGTGCCAGCAGTTTTACAGGACCCTACGAGCAGTACTTC. This gives the protein CASSFTGPYEQYF.